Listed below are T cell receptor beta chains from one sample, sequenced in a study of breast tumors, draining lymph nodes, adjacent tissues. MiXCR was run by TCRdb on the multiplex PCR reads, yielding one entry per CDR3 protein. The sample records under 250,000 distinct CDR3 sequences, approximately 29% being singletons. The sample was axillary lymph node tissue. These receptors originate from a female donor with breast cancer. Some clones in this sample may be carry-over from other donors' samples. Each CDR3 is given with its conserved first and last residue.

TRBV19	CASSIAAGAGGGTGELFF
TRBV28	CASSPSTGRGGNTIYF
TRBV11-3	CASSLGAGGFTGELFF
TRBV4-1	CASSQDGSGPGELFF
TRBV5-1	CASSLEARNTGELFF
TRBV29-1	CSVETSGRETQYF
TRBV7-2	CASSPQIFSGGRGNEQFF
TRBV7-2	CASSLLGREDTEAFF
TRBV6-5	CASSWSEQETQYF
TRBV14	CASSQQGDTEAFF
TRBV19	CASSIVADYEQYF
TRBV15	CATSTYYNEQFF
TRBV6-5	CASSHRGGTNEKLFF
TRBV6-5	CASSYVAGVYEQYF
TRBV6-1	CASSEETSGGYTF
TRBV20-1	CSARRGVPYEQYF
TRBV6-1	CASLTSGRGAFF
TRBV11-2	CASSLGGRNEQYF
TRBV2	CASRTRDAETQYF
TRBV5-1	CASSFLRHQETQYF
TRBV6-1	CASSEGRSSGNTIYF
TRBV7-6	CASSFSTGAYEDNVLTF
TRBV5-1	CASSLGTGGHGYTF
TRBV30	CAWSVQETQYF
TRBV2	CASSYGTPGANDKLFF
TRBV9	CASSQGGSGELFF
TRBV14	CASSQDRTRSGNTIYF
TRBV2	CASSDLSGSTDTQYF
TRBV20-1	CSARDFLRDTSYEQYF
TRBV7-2	CASSALRGNQPQHF
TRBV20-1	CSASNRFYGYTF
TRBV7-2	CASSLAGGRVNTEAFF
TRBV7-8	CASSLGRGISYGYTF
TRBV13	CASSPVGGIGNNETQYF
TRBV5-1	CASSLPSGSVEQYF
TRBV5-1	CASSLGRGNLDTQYF
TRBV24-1	CATSGGGSNEQFF
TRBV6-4	CASSDSRQGYGNTIYF
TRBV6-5	CASTQSGVPTDTQYF
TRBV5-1	CASSVAAGGPKTQYF
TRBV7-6	CASSFSRPGPLHF
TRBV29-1	CSVERKNTEAFF
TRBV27	CASSPWGQRTSYEQYF
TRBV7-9	CASSFYICSAYTSGAYEQYF
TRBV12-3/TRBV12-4	CASSGDSYNEQFF
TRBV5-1	CASSLQVHNEQFF
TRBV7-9	CASSQEDNGYEKLFF
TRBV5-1	CASSFSPGFTDTQYF